This TCR beta chain was recorded in a study of blood T cell repertoires in COVID-19. Study background: The study drew acute and convalescent COVID-19 samples from the United States, Italy and Spain.

Trimming left V 4 bases short and J 4 bases short, with 10 bases between. CDR1 LNHDA and CDR2 SQIVND come from the germline V gene (reference sequence). The CDR3 extends over 14 amino acids. Sequencing was performed with immunoSEQ multiplex PCR; in TCRdb, only in-frame clones are kept and a portion is missing. The table lists approximately 500,000 clones, 75% to 90% of them singletons, with approximately 3% in the top ten. The specimen was peripheral blood. V gene TRBV19 combines with J gene TRBJ2-2, with D uncertain. The sequence came from a human donor in a cohort sampled during active COVID-19. CDR3 nucleotides: TGTGCCAGTAGTAGAGACCCGGGCACCGGGGAGCTGTTTTTT. This gives the protein CASSRDPGTGELFF.